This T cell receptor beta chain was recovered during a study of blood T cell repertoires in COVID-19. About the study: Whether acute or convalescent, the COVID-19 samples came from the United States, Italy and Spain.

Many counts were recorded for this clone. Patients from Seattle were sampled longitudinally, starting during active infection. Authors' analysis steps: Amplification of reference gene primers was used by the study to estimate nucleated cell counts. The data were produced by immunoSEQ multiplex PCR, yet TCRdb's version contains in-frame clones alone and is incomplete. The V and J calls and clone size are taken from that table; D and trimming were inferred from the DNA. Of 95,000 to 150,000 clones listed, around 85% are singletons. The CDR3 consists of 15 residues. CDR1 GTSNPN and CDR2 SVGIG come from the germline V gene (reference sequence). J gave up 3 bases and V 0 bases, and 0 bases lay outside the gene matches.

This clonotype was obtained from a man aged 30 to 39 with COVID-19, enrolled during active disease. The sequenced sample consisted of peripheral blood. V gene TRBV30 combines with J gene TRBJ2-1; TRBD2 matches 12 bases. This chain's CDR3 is CAWSVLAGGYNEQFF. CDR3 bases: TGTGCCTGGAGTGTACTAGCGGGGGGCTACAATGAGCAGTTCTTC.